Each of the 26 T cell receptor beta chains below was sequenced from the same sample in a study of type 1 and type 2 diabetes patients. The PCR template was genomic DNA. Amplification of the beta chain CDR3 used 30 forward and 13 reverse multiplex primers. TCRdb redid the calling of the multiplex PCR reads with MiXCR, one entry per CDR3 protein. The top ten hold roughly an eighth of the sample, which has 280,000 or so distinct CDR3 sequences, more than 45% seen once. Sequenced sample: peripheral blood mononuclear cells (PBMCs). The receptors stem from a man between 18 and 35 years old with type 2 diabetes.

This clonotype came up many times. The chain couples TRBV15 to TRBJ1-2, with D maybe TRBD1 (6 bases). Looked up from germline, CDR1 is LNHNV and CDR2 is YYDKDF (reference sequence). The CDR3 sequence is 15 residues long. The V end lost 1 base, the J end lost 2 bases, and 11 bases lay between the germline ends. The CDR3 loop is CATSRAPGTNYGYTF. For the CDR3, the DNA is TGTGCCACCAGCAGAGCTCCAGGGACAAACTATGGCTACACCTTC.

This clonotype appeared a few times. The chain links TRBV25-1 to TRBJ2-1; D unresolved. CDR3 length: 13 residues. Trimming took off 7 bases at V and 5 bases at J, with 12 bases between the two ends. Germline loops: CDR1 MGHDK, CDR2 SYGVNS. Here the CDR3 reads CASTAPRNNEQFF. CDR3 nucleotide sequence: TGTGCCAGCACGGCCCCTAGGAACAATGAGCAGTTCTTC.

The chain combines TRBV12-3 or TRBV12-4 with TRBJ2-2; D is undetermined. CDR3 size: 13 residues. Trimming took 5 bases from V and 4 from J, leaving 8 bases between them. CDR3 nucleotides: TGTGCCAGCAGTGACATCTTCACCGGGGAGCTGTTTTTT. Amino acid sequence: CASSDIFTGELFF.

This clonotype was recorded a few times. CDR3 sequence (DNA): TGTGCCAGCAGTTTGAAGGGTGGCGGGGCAGAAGCTTTCTTT. It specifies CASSLKGGGAEAFF. V usage is TRBV12-3 or TRBV12-4 and J usage is TRBJ1-1; D perhaps matches TRBD1 (5 bases). V dropped 3 bases and J dropped 8 bases, with 16 bases sitting between them. CDR3 length equals 14 residues.

The CDR3, as DNA: TGTGCCAGCTCTCAGGACAGGGGGCGCCGAGAGACCCAGTACTTC. It specifies CASSQDRGRRETQYF. J is TRBJ2-5 and V is TRBV7-8; TRBD1 matches at 11 bases. Germline CDR1 and CDR2: SGHVS and FQNEAQ. The V and J ends lost 8 bases and 4 bases, in that order; junction bases with no gene match: 9. There are 15 residues in the CDR3.

The rearrangement joins TRBV5-1 to TRBJ1-2, with 8 bases lining up with TRBD1. The CDR3 consists of 16 residues. Germline CDR1 is SGHRS and CDR2 is YFSETQ. V lost 4 bases to trimming and J lost 4 bases; unmatched junction nucleotides: 12. Here the CDR3 DNA reads TGCGCCAGCAGCCTGGGACTGGGACAGGCTGGCTATGGCTACACCTTC. Its protein product is CASSLGLGQAGYGYTF.

The chain recombines TRBV14 with TRBJ1-2; tentatively, D is TRBD1 (5 bases). This CDR3 comprises 16 residues. CDR1 and CDR2 (germline): SGHDN, FVKESK. The germline V and J ends were trimmed by 1 base and 2 bases, with 14 bases remaining between them. The CDR3 loop is CASSQANKGPNYGYTF. DNA for the CDR3: TGTGCCAGCAGCCAAGCTAATAAGGGGCCGAACTATGGCTACACCTTC. The whole variable domain, filled in from reference TRBV14 and TRBJ1-2, reads EAGVTQFPSHSVIEKGQTVTLRCDPISGHDNLYWYRRVMGKEIKFLLHFVKESKQDESGMPNNRFLAERTGGTYSTLKVQPAELEDSGVYFCASSQANKGPNYGYTFGSGTRLTVV.

This sequence joins TRBV24-1 and TRBJ2-1, with D perhaps matching TRBD2 (5 bases). Trimming took 9 bases from V and 2 from J, leaving 19 bases between them. Germline CDR1 is KGHDR and CDR2 is SFDVKD. The CDR3 contains 16 residues. CDR3 in amino acids: CATSPNGGYTYNEQFF. In DNA form, the CDR3 reads TGTGCCACCTCTCCAAATGGAGGTTACACCTACAATGAGCAGTTCTTC.

J is TRBJ2-1 and V is TRBV27; 13 bases fit TRBD2. CDR1 and CDR2 (germline): MNHEY, SMNVEV (reference sequence). This CDR3 region has 18 residues. V lost 5 bases, J lost 2 bases, and 9 bases stayed unmatched. The CDR3 DNA follows: TGTGCCAGCAGTATCGGGACTAGCGGGAATCGAGCCTACAATGAGCAGTTCTTC. Protein sequence: CASSIGTSGNRAYNEQFF.

This rearrangement joins TRBV20-1 to TRBJ2-7; D gene ambiguous. The CDR3 totals 12 residues. Between the trimmed V and J ends, which lost 2 bases and 6 bases, there was a span of 11 bases. Germline CDR1 reads DFQATT; CDR2 reads SNEGSKA (reference sequence). The DNA of the CDR3 is TGCAGTGCTAGACCTAGTTCGGGCGAGCAGTACTTC. Amino acids: CSARPSSGEQYF.

The sample holds a few counts of this clonotype. The rearrangement uses TRBV28 and TRBJ1-1; 7 bases map to TRBD1. V lost 6 bases, J lost 4 bases, and 8 bases stayed unmatched. The CDR3 loop spans 14 amino acids. CDR1 is MDHEN and CDR2 is SYDVKM in the germline V gene. The chain's CDR3 is CASRDGGGGTEAFF. The CDR3 coding sequence is TGTGCCAGCAGAGATGGAGGGGGCGGCACTGAAGCTTTCTTT.

CDR3 region: CASSPRGQELSTDTQYF. CDR3 in DNA: TGTGCCAGCAGCCCACGGGGGCAGGAACTAAGCACAGATACGCAGTATTTT. The gene calls are TRBV2 and TRBJ2-3; D possibly uses TRBD1 or TRBD2 (6 bases each). Trimming shortened V by 6 bases and J by 0 bases, and 19 bases separated the two germline ends. The CDR3 consists of 17 residues. The germline V gene encodes CDR1 SNHLY and CDR2 FYNNEI.

This clonotype came up once. The junction shows a germline mismatch at one end, possibly a read error. V usage is TRBV28 and J usage is TRBJ1-1; no reliable D call. Germline V gives CDR1 MDHEN, CDR2 SYDVKM. The CDR3 consists of 14 residues. CDR3 sequence reads: CASAPSWENTEAFF. The CDR3 DNA is TGCGCCAGCGCCCCCTCTTGGGAGAACACTGAAGCTTTCTTT.

The chain is built from TRBV7-9 and TRBJ1-1, with D unclear. Germline V lookup: CDR1 SEHNR, CDR2 FQNEAQ (reference sequence). CDR3 length: 16 amino acids. V lost 4 bases and J lost 1, with 16 bases in between. As DNA, the CDR3 is TGTGCCAGCAGCTCCACTTCGGGGAAGAAGAACACTGAAGCTTTCTTT. Translated, it gives CASSSTSGKKNTEAFF.

The table lists this clonotype with many counts. The chain employs TRBV7-8 and TRBJ1-5; D unclear. Deletions cut 1 base from V and 1 base from J, with 2 bases between. The CDR3 covers 13 residues. Germline V gene data show CDR1 as SGHVS and CDR2 as FQNEAQ. The CDR3 DNA reads TGTGCCAGCAGCTTAGACAGCAATCAGCCCCAGCATTTT. Its protein is CASSLDSNQPQHF.

V usage is TRBV12-3 or TRBV12-4 and J usage is TRBJ1-2; D might be TRBD1 (6 bases). The germline V and J ends were trimmed by 6 bases and 5 bases, with 19 bases remaining between them. CDR3 length equals 15 residues. The CDR3 DNA is TGTGCCAGCAGCCTACAGGGTTTGGGGATATATGGCTACACCTTC. This translates into CASSLQGLGIYGYTF.

A word on this clonotype: This may be a read error: a much more frequent sequence differs by one nucleotide. The chain couples TRBV25-1 to TRBJ1-2; no firm D call. From germline, CDR1 is MGHDK and CDR2 SYGVNS. This CDR3 has 13 residues. This chain's CDR3 is CAGSEGEAGGYTF. CDR3 DNA sequence: TGTGCCGGCAGTGAGGGTGAAGCGGGTGGCTACACCTTC.

To note about this clonotype: Sequence at one end of the junction differs from germline and may be a read error. The chain has TRBV12-3 or TRBV12-4 and TRBJ1-6, with TRBD1 identical over 10 bases. This CDR3 region has 16 residues. The CDR3 sequence is CASSEEAGTGDSPLHF. CDR3 nucleotides: TGCGCCAGCAGTGAAGAAGCCGGGACAGGGGATTCACCCCTCCACTTT.

The rearrangement links TRBV9 to TRBJ1-6; D call uncertain. V gave up 3 bases and J gave up 0 bases, with 19 bases separating them. The CDR3 is 19 residues long. CDR1 and CDR2 from the germline V gene are SGDLS and YYNGEE. The CDR3: CASSASPLRQSSYNSPLHF. The CDR3 coding sequence is TGTGCCAGCAGCGCGAGTCCCCTTCGGCAGAGCTCCTATAATTCACCCCTCCACTTT.

This clonotype was seen a handful of times. The chain joins TRBV7-6 to TRBJ2-1, with a weak D call TRBD2 (6 bases). The germline V gene encodes CDR1 SGHVS and CDR2 FNYEAQ. Trimming took 1 base from V and 4 from J, leaving 20 bases between them. The CDR3 covers 18 residues. For the CDR3, the DNA is TGTGCCAGCAGCTTAGTTACCCTCGGGAGCGATACATACAATGAGCAGTTCTTC. Its translation is CASSLVTLGSDTYNEQFF.

This chain connects TRBV7-9 to TRBJ2-3; D gene unclear. The ends were cut back, 1 base at V and 0 bases at J, with 11 bases in the middle. Germline V gene sequence: CDR1 SEHNR, CDR2 FQNEAQ (reference sequence). This CDR3 has 16 residues. CDR3: CASSLGGTTSTDTQYF. DNA for the CDR3: TGTGCCAGCAGCTTAGGAGGCACAACTAGCACAGATACGCAGTATTTT. The full variable domain, completed using reference TRBV7-9 and TRBJ2-3, is DTGVSQNPRHKITKRGQNVTFRCDPISEHNRLYWYRQTLGQGPEFLTYFQNEAQLEKSRLLSDRFSAERPKGSFSTLEIQRTEQGDSAMYLCASSLGGTTSTDTQYFGPGTRLTVL.

The rearrangement links TRBV10-3 to TRBJ2-3; 9 positions match TRBD1. Germline CDR1 ENHRY, CDR2 SYGVKD. V was pared by 10 bases and J by 3 bases, with 14 bases of the junction left unmatched. The CDR3 consists of 16 residues. This CDR3 reads CASSFTAGQGTDTQYF. CDR3 DNA: TGTGCCAGCAGCTTTACAGCGGGACAGGGTACAGATACGCAGTATTTT.

This clonotype was detected a few times. This chain connects TRBV19 to TRBJ1-2; D is ambiguous. V was clipped by 8 bases and J by 8 bases, with 9 bases between them. Looked up from germline, CDR1 is LNHDA and CDR2 is SQIVND (reference sequence). This CDR3 is 10 amino acids long. CDR3 sequence: CASGSGGYTF. The CDR3 coding sequence is TGTGCCAGTGGTTCTGGCGGCTACACCTTC.

The chain uses TRBV4-1 and TRBJ1-1; possibly TRBD1 for D (5 bases). V dropped 1 base and J dropped 5 bases, with 23 bases sitting between them. Germline V gene lookup returns CDR1 MGHRA and CDR2 YSYEKL. The CDR3 runs to 18 residues. This CDR3 is CASSQGLWGKGEWTEAFF. As DNA, the CDR3 is TGCGCCAGCAGCCAAGGGCTTTGGGGGAAGGGAGAATGGACTGAAGCTTTCTTT.

This clonotype was counted a few times. The chain carries TRBV5-4 and TRBJ2-3; D gene ambiguous. Germline V gene data show CDR1 as SGHNT and CDR2 as YYREEE (reference sequence). The CDR3 is made up of 15 amino acids. V gave up 2 bases and J gave up 2 bases, with 12 bases separating them. The CDR3 sequence: CASSLTADYTDTQYF. The DNA of the CDR3 is TGTGCCAGCAGCTTAACGGCAGATTACACAGATACGCAGTATTTT.

V gene TRBV6-6 combines with J gene TRBJ1-2; 9 positions match TRBD1. This CDR3 has 13 residues. Per the germline V gene, CDR1 is MNHNY and CDR2 is SVGAGI (reference sequence). V dropped 10 bases and J dropped 2; count of bases not matched to a gene: 5. The DNA for the CDR3 is TGTGCCACCGGGACAGGGTGGAACTATGGCTACACCTTC. Protein: CATGTGWNYGYTF.